This T cell receptor (beta chain) is from a study of regulatory dendritic cells for organ transplantation (dated by TCRdb to 2016 to 2017). Notes on the research overall: TCRbeta repertoires were sequenced from sorted naive and memory CD4+ and CD8+ T cells before and after allostimulation with regulatory or mature dendritic cells.

TCRbeta CDR3 regions were amplified by multiplexed two-step PCR using Vbeta-specific forward primers and Jbeta-specific reverse primers. Through the immunoSEQ service, the TCRbeta libraries were run on an Illumina instrument for sequencing. As for how the authors treated the data: IMGT annotation was used to assign V, D and J genes, and synthetic CDR3 analogues were used to correct the counts for multiplex PCR bias. Repertoire clonality was computed in the immunoSEQ Analyzer as one minus normalized Shannon entropy. Whether a clone counted as expanded was decided by Fisher's exact test with Benjamini-Hochberg false discovery rate control and a two-tailed cutoff of P<0.01. TCRdb stores this immuneACCESS table with in-frame sequences only. Part of the clones is absent; in the studies checked, under half of the shortfall reflects unresolved V genes, and no reason is known for the rest. V, J and clone size are those of that table, while D and trimming were read from the DNA. The sample table lists about 28,000 clones, 82% of them with a count of one. The ten largest clones represent around 0.093% of the sample.

V is reduced by 3 bases and J by 0 bases, leaving a spacing of 11 bases between them. There are 15 amino acids in the CDR3, from cysteine to phenylalanine inclusive. Of all the DNA, just the CDR3 is kept, 45 bases in frame from base 1. The germline V gene (reference sequence) sets CDR1 to LNHDA and CDR2 to SQIVND. What the study reported, not specific to this receptor: Of the resting subsets, memory CD8+ T cells had the largest number of alloreactive TCR clonotypes. In both subjects, allostimulation led to expansion of memory CD8+ clones, though the expansion induced by regulatory dendritic cells appeared to be more limited than that induced by mature dendritic cells. Only a couple of subjects were sequenced, and considerable between-individual heterogeneity in the alloreactive memory CD8+ T cell pool was noted by the authors. Highly diverse repertoires were observed in naive CD4+ and CD8+ T cells, whereas lower diversity was observed in memory cells, and the most oligoclonal repertoires were found in memory CD8+ cells.

FACS was used to sort CD4+ or CD8+ cells into naive T cells, defined as CD45RA+, and memory T cells, defined as CD45RO+. A couple of healthy control subjects provided the T cells used for TCR sequencing. For the mixed lymphocyte reactions, sorted T cell subsets left unstimulated acted as baseline controls. The Qiagen DNeasy Blood & Tissue Kit was used to extract genomic DNA. Concerning this clone: Its antigen is still unknown. Nothing much larger sits one base from this clone, and base qualities are not available.

The source of this sequence is a human donor in good health. Sequencing was done on a sample of naive CD4+ T cells from blood. This specimen's cell subset or site label, interpreted: CD45RA+ naive T cells. The chain joins TRBV19 to TRBJ1-2, with the D gene not confidently named. The CDR3 protein sequence reads: CASSISGGPNYGYTF. The DNA is TGTGCCAGTAGTATTTCGGGAGGCCCTAACTATGGCTACACCTTC.